This T cell receptor beta chain was profiled in a study of OX40 agonist ivuxolimab in advanced cancers. Study information: Averaging about 60 years in age, with a range of about 23 to 85, the cohort was about 85% male.

Data came from immunoSEQ multiplex PCR; TCRdb stores just in-frame clones and leaves some out. The sample has tens of thousands of clones; approximately 85% are singletons. The table lists this clone with a few counts. V dropped 2 bases and J dropped 5 bases, with 11 bases sitting between them. Per germline, CDR1 SGHRS and CDR2 YFSETQ. CDR3 length: 14 residues. The chain recombines TRBV5-1 with TRBJ2-1, with TRBD2 as a possible D gene (5 bases). The sample was CD4+ or CD8+ T cells sorted from blood, taken in a trial of the OX40 agonist ivuxolimab. The receptor was derived from an adult with an advanced solid tumor such as melanoma, head and neck, liver or kidney cancer. In nucleotides, the CDR3 is TGCGCCAGCAGCTTACCGGGGTCCCACAATGAGCAGTTCTTC. It translates to CASSLPGSHNEQFF. The complete variable domain, with remaining parts taken from reference TRBV5-1 and TRBJ2-1, reads KAGVTQTPRYLIKTRGQQVTLSCSPISGHRSVSWYQQTPGQGLQFLFEYFSETQRNKGNFPGRFSGRQFSNSRSEMNVSTLELGDSALYLCASSLPGSHNEQFFGPGTRLTVL.